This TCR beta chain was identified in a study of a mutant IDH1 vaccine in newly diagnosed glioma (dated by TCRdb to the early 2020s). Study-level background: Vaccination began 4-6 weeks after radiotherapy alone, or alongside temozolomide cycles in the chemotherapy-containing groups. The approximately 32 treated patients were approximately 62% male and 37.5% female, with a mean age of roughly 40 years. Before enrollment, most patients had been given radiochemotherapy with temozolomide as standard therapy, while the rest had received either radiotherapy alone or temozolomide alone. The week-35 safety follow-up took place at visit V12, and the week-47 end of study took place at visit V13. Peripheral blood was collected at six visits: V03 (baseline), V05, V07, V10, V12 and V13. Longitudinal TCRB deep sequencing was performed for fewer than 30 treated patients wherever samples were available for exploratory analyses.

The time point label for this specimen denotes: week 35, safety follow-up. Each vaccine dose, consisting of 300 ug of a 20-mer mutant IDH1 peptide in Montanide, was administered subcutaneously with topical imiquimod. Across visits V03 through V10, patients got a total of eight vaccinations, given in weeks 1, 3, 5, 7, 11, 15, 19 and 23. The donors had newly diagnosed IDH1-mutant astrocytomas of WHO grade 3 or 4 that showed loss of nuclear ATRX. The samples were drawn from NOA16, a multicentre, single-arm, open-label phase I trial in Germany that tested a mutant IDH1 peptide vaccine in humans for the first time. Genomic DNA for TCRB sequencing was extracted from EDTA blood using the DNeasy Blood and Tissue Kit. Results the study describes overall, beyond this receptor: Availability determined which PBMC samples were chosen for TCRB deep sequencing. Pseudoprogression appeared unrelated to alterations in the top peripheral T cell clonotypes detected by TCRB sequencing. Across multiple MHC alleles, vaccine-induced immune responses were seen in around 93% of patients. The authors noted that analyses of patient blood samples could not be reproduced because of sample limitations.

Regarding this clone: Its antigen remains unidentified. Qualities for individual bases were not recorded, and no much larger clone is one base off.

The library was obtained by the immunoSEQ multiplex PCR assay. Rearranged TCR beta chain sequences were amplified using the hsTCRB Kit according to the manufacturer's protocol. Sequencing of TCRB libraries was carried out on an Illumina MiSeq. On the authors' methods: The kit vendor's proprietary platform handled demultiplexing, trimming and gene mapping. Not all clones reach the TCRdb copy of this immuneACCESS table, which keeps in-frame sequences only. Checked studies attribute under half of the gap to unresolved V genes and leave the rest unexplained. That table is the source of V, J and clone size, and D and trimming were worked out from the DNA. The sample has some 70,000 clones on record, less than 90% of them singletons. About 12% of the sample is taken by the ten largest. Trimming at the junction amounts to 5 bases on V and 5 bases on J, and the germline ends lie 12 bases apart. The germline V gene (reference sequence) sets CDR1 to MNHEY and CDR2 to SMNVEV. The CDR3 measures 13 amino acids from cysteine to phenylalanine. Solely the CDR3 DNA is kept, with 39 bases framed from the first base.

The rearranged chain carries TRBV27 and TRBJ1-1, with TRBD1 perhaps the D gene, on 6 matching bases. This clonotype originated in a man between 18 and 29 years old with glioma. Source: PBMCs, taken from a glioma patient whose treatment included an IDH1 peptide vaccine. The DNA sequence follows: TGTGCCAGCAGTGGTCTGAGGGGGACTGAAGCTTTCTTT. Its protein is CASSGLRGTEAFF.